The next 7 T cell receptor beta chains were all read from a single sample in a study of neurological immune-mediated disorders. Via MiXCR, TCRdb re-called the 5' RACE reads, giving one row per CDR3 protein. The sample records roughly 59,000 distinct CDR3 sequences, 5.2% being singletons. The source material was PBMCs. The receptor set was obtained from a human donor with multiple sclerosis. The donor label of this sample is uncertain.

The V and J genes are TRBV19 and TRBJ1-5; D unresolved. V lost 3 bases and J lost 7, with 7 bases in between. The CDR3 runs to 12 residues. The germline V gene has CDR1 LNHDA and CDR2 SQIVND (reference sequence). The CDR3 sequence: CASSIFGQPQHF. DNA for the CDR3: TGTGCCAGTAGTATTTTCGGGCAGCCCCAGCATTTT.

This clonotype was seen ten or more times. V usage is TRBV20-1 and J usage is TRBJ1-4; D gene ambiguous. The CDR3 runs 13 residues. Germline V lookup: CDR1 DFQATT, CDR2 SNEGSKA (reference sequence). V was cut by 3 bases and J by 1 base, with 6 bases left in between. CDR3 DNA: TGCAGTGCTAGTGGCGGAACTAATGAAAAACTGTTTTTT. Amino acid sequence: CSASGGTNEKLFF.

This clonotype was counted ten times or more. The genes are TRBV5-1 and TRBJ1-1, with 7 positions matching TRBD1. The CDR3 consists of 17 residues. Germline V gene data show CDR1 as SGHRS and CDR2 as YFSETQ. Unmatched junction bases numbered 11, after V lost 1 base and J lost 2 bases. The CDR3 protein is CASSLWGGGGDNTEAFF. CDR3 nucleotides: TGCGCCAGCAGCTTGTGGGGAGGAGGGGGCGATAACACTGAAGCTTTCTTT.

This clonotype showed up many times. The chain uses TRBV5-6 and TRBJ2-7, with TRBD1 identical over 9 bases. The CDR3 loop spans 14 amino acids. Germline V gene sequence: CDR1 SGHDT, CDR2 YYEEEE. V gave up 0 bases and J gave up 5 bases; unmatched junction bases: 3. Written as DNA, the CDR3 is TGTGCCAGCAGCTTGGCGGGGACAGGGCACGAGCAGTACTTC. It yields the protein CASSLAGTGHEQYF.

This clonotype was observed many times. The J gene is TRBJ2-3, the V gene TRBV4-1; D call uncertain. CDR3 size: 13 residues. V gave up 1 base and J gave up 5 bases, with 7 bases separating them. Germline values: CDR1 MGHRA, CDR2 YSYEKL. This CDR3 reads CASSQVLLDTQYF. The CDR3 DNA reads as TGCGCCAGCAGCCAAGTTTTATTAGATACGCAGTATTTT.

This clonotype was seen repeatedly, ten times or more. The rearrangement joins TRBV5-1 to TRBJ1-2, with D unclear. This CDR3 is built from 14 residues. From germline, CDR1 is SGHRS and CDR2 YFSETQ. V was cut by 2 bases and J by 2 bases, with 10 bases left in between. In DNA, the CDR3 is TGCGCCAGCAGCTTCCGGACCGCGAACTATGGCTACACCTTC. As protein: CASSFRTANYGYTF. Complete variable domain (other parts from reference TRBV5-1 and TRBJ1-2): KAGVTQTPRYLIKTRGQQVTLSCSPISGHRSVSWYQQTPGQGLQFLFEYFSETQRNKGNFPGRFSGRQFSNSRSEMNVSTLELGDSALYLCASSFRTANYGYTFGSGTRLTVV.

This clonotype was detected ten times or more. The gene calls are TRBV5-1 and TRBJ2-7; D is uncertain. Germline V gives CDR1 SGHRS, CDR2 YFSETQ. CDR3 length: 15 amino acids. Trimming left V 0 bases short and J 0 bases short, with 10 bases between. The CDR3 loop is CASSLVARSSYEQYF. The CDR3 DNA sequence: TGCGCCAGCAGCTTGGTCGCGAGGAGCTCCTACGAGCAGTACTTC.